The source of this T cell receptor beta chain is a study of Ad26.COV2.S vaccination and SARS-CoV-2 variants. Study context: Intramuscular Ad26.COV2.S at 5x10^10 or 1x10^11 viral particles. The study's findings and limits: Placebo recipients trailed vaccine recipients in spike-specific TCR breadth. Non-spike TCR breadth was similar in vaccine and placebo recipients.

The CDR3 runs 16 residues. V gave up 1 base and J gave up 0 bases, with 10 bases separating them. Germline-derived CDR1 and CDR2 are KGHSY and FQNENV. Treatment: 15 to 20 received Ad26.COV2.S at low or high dose, single or two shots; several received placebo; per-sample allocation not given. Repertoires come from day 63 after the first vaccine or placebo injection. Its platform was an Ad26 vector, and its expressed antigen was Wuhan-strain SARS-CoV-2 spike. Measured with immunoSEQ multiplex PCR; TCRdb has only the in-frame clones, and not every one. This table has some 500,000 clones, 75% to 90% appearing once. This clone has a handful of counts. The target antigen is unknown.

Sequenced here: peripheral blood, sampled in a trial of Ad26.COV2.S vaccine versus placebo. The TCR was taken from a person aged 18-60 years who received the Ad26.COV2.S COVID-19 vaccine or a placebo. The J gene is TRBJ1-3, the V gene TRBV16; D remains unclear. CDR3 DNA sequence: TGTGCCAGCAGCCAATTACCAGAACGCTCTGGAAACACCATATATTTT. It translates to CASSQLPERSGNTIYF.